The subject of this entry is one T cell receptor (beta chain). This clone's antigen is unknown. There are no base qualities to consult, and no much larger clone falls within one base. This sample is part of a study of shared clonotypes between healthy human individuals (dated by TCRdb to about 2020). Looking at the study overall: A couple of women and three men aged 18 to 49 years were included in the cohort. To increase sequencing depth and limit assay-specific biases, TCR repertoire library preparation and sequencing were carried out by different laboratories using diverse techniques. Per donor, three plates each were used for CD4 naive and CD4 memory, two for CD8 naive, and one for CD8 memory. Blood TCR repertoires of about 5 healthy adults were deeply sequenced to estimate repertoire size and the extent of clonotype sharing between individuals. Per donor, leukapheresis produced somewhere between about 0.94 and 9.5 billion PBMCs. What the authors observed across the whole study: Larger estimated clonotype richness was generally found for naive subsets than for memory subsets. Because the study included a small number of donors, the genetic and exposure-history diversity represented was limited. Sampling was restricted to blood, and TCR repertoires in tissue are likely to differ from TCR repertoires in blood. Even with the large sequencing depth, rarefaction of the sorted-subset datasets indicated that sequencing was incomplete. Pairwise subsampling indicated that sequencing depth was expected to affect the degree of clonotype sharing among donors. Compared with non-shared clonotypes, clonotypes shared by all four sorted-subset donors had higher generation probabilities. When several donors were compared, the shared fraction of clonotypes was about 5.4% for naive CD4, approximately 3.5% for naive CD8, 2.3% for memory CD4, and 0.3% to 0.5% for memory CD8.

CD8 naive samples were CD45RO-negative cells positively selected for CCR7, giving a CD45RA+CCR7+ population that excluded TemRA cells. Donors were healthy HIV-negative adults with no recently reported acute infections or vaccinations. Every donor was a Caucasian adult residing in Nashville, Tennessee, USA. After blood collection by leukapheresis, PBMCs were isolated using Ficoll-Histopaque density gradient centrifugation and then cryopreserved in the vapor phase of liquid nitrogen. Analytical flow cytometry was used to check the purity and quantity of every magnetically sorted T cell population. Genomic DNA was isolated from every sorted fraction and measured by UV absorbance on a Nanodrop 2000c. The CDR3 spans 16 residues, from the cysteine through the phenylalanine. Just CDR3 DNA is preserved here, 48 bases in frame from base 1. CDR1 and CDR2 (SNHLY, FYNNEI) derive from the germline V gene. Germline trimming amounts to 3 bases on V and 4 bases on J, with 9 as the count of junction bases outside the gene matches.

Using the deep immunoSEQ assay, multiplex PCR amplified TCR CDR3 regions from genomic DNA. Extracted genomic DNA from each cell subset was distributed evenly across all wells of several immunoSEQ 96-well plates, and each plate was treated as a replicate. Each replicate PCR for sorted subsets received roughly 0.2 ug genomic DNA, equal to tens of thousands of T cell genomes. Purified libraries were quantified with a Qubit 3.0 fluorometer, sized on a Bioanalyzer 2100, and re-quantified with the KAPA Library Quantification kit. Every immunoSEQ 96-well plate was sequenced on a separate single-read 150-cycle Illumina NextSeq 550 flow cell. Per the source publication's procedure: The immunoSEQ output contained only junctional sequences without quality scores, so filtering could not match that applied to full-length reads. Sequences were annotated with PyIR, a Python wrapper for IgBLAST v1.9, and V/J genes and CDR3 were assigned using IMGT germline references. Reads with weak V/J assignments (E-value above 1e-6), missing CDR3, stop codons, out-of-frame junctions, or ambiguous translated residues were removed. A V3J clonotype was defined by an identical inferred V gene, J gene, and CDR3 amino acid sequence. To compute the percentage overlap between repertoires, the number of shared unique clonotypes was divided by the size of the smaller repertoire. Repertoire richness was assessed with RTK rarefaction, the Chao1 estimator, and Recon v2.1 estimates of unobserved clonotypes. OLGA was used to compute generation probabilities for all TCRbeta clonotypes that the gDNA method yielded from a handful of donors. Entries here come from immuneACCESS through TCRdb and include only in-frame sequences with V and J called. Some clones fail to appear in such tables; in the studies checked, an unresolved V gene covers under half of the shortfall, and the cause of the remainder is unknown. The DNA was the basis for D and trimming; V, J and clone size are from that table. The sample contains roughly 600,000 clones, 95% to 98% of them found a single time. 0.3% to 0.35% of the sample comes from the top ten.

This receptor was identified in a young man in good health. The specimen was naive CD8+ T cells sorted from blood. Explained via the paper, the cell subset or site label denotes: CD45RA+CCR7+. Recombination joined TRBV2 with TRBJ2-1; 7 central bases correspond to TRBD2. This receptor has the CDR3 CASSDLAAALYNEQFF. At the DNA level, the sequence is TGTGCCAGCAGTGACCTAGCGGCCGCGTTATACAATGAGCAGTTCTTC.